One and the same sample provided the 8 T cell receptor beta chains below, sequenced in a study of cytotoxic CD8 clonotypes in ibrutinib-treated CLL. The method was immunoSEQ multiplex PCR; TCRdb's version includes in-frame clones alone and lacks a portion of them. This sample has just over 200,000 clones, with nearly 80% found just once. Sequencing was performed on PBMCs, taken after 12 months of ibrutinib treatment. These receptors were taken from a human donor with chronic lymphocytic leukemia.

The chain recombines TRBV19 with TRBJ2-1; 7 bases agree with TRBD2. Germline CDR1 and CDR2: LNHDA and SQIVND (reference sequence). The V segment lost 7 bases and the J segment 2 bases; nucleotides outside the gene matches: 8. The CDR3 is 15 amino acids. The CDR3 sequence is CASTPLANTYNEQFF. In DNA form, the CDR3 reads TGTGCCAGTACCCCACTAGCGAATACCTACAATGAGCAGTTCTTC.

The CDR3 nucleotides read TGTGCCAGCAGCGTAGGAGCACTTCTAGCATTTGGCAATGAGCAGTTCTTC. Its protein product is CASSVGALLAFGNEQFF. V usage is TRBV9 and J usage is TRBJ2-1, with a tentative D call TRBD2 (5 bases). The CDR3 totals 17 residues. The germline CDR1 and CDR2 sequences are SGDLS and YYNGEE. The V end was cut by 0 bases, the J end by 6 bases, with 19 bases between. Filled out from reference TRBV9 and TRBJ2-1, the complete variable domain reads DSGVTQTPKHLITATGQRVTLRCSPRSGDLSVYWYQQSLDQGLQFLIQYYNGEERAKGNILERFSAQQFPDLHSELNLSSLELGDSALYFCASSVGALLAFGNEQFFGPGTRLTVL.

This clone was seen a single time. The V call is TRBV5-1, the J call TRBJ2-7; no definite D call. V lost 4 bases and J lost 2, with 10 bases in between. Germline V lookup: CDR1 SGHRS, CDR2 YFSETQ. The CDR3 contains 13 residues. In DNA, the CDR3 is TGCGCCAGCAGCGTCGGTCCGACCTACGAGCAGTACTTC. This gives the protein CASSVGPTYEQYF.

The genes are TRBV6-5 and TRBJ2-3; the D is unclear. CDR1 is MNHEY and CDR2 is SVGAGI in the germline V gene. The CDR3 totals 12 residues. Between the trimmed V and J ends, which lost 8 bases and 0 bases, there was a span of 6 bases. CDR3 DNA sequence: TGTGCCAGCCACCCAAGCACAGATACGCAGTATTTT. It encodes CASHPSTDTQYF.

The chain combines TRBV2 with TRBJ2-7; D is unresolved. CDR3 length: 15 amino acids. The germline V gene has CDR1 SNHLY and CDR2 FYNNEI. Trimming removed 7 bases at V and 0 bases at J, with 16 bases between. Here the CDR3 reads CASNAFRSSSYEQYF. The CDR3 DNA reads as TGTGCCAGCAACGCCTTTCGTAGCAGCTCCTACGAGCAGTACTTC. Complete variable domain (other parts from reference TRBV2 and TRBJ2-7): EPEVTQTPSHQVTQMGQEVILRCVPISNHLYFYWYRQILGQKVEFLVSFYNNEISEKSEIFDDQFSVERPDGSNFTLKIRSTKLEDSAMYFCASNAFRSSSYEQYFGPGTRLTVT.

The chain recombines TRBV6-1 with TRBJ2-5; D not certain. The CDR3 is 14 residues long. V was cut by 3 bases and J by 5 bases, with 13 bases left in between. Germline V CDR1 and CDR2: MNHNS, SASEGT. CDR3 bases: TGTGCCAGCAGTGACGCCAGCCTGGGGGAGACCCAGTACTTC. Its protein product is CASSDASLGETQYF.

The chain is built from TRBV5-1 and TRBJ2-5; D is ambiguous. CDR1 is SGHRS and CDR2 is YFSETQ in the germline V gene. This CDR3 contains 13 residues. Trimming left V 0 bases short and J 5 bases short, with 8 bases between. The chain's CDR3 is CASSLGGGETQYF. Here the CDR3 DNA reads TGCGCCAGCAGCTTGGGAGGTGGGGAGACCCAGTACTTC.

This chain connects TRBV12-5 to TRBJ2-7; 9 bases map to TRBD1. After removal of 2 bases from V and 6 bases from J, the junction contained 20 bases not matched to a gene. Germline V lookup: CDR1 LGHNT, CDR2 FRNRAP. CDR3 size: 19 residues. The DNA of the CDR3 is TGTGCTAGTGGTTTGCCACAAGGGGGCTTGGGACAGGGCTATTCCGAGCAGTACTTC. It encodes CASGLPQGGLGQGYSEQYF.